This T cell receptor (beta chain) derives from a study of blood T cells in healthy people across ages. CDR1 and CDR2 (germline): DFQATT, SNEGSKA (reference sequence). CDR3 length: 11 residues. Trimming cost V 7 bases and J 4 bases, with 8 bases left between them. A second PCR, run for roughly 7 to 12 cycles, used a sample-barcoded 5' primer plus a J-beta primer mix. TCRdb used MiXCR to reprocess the 5' RACE reads, holding one entry per CDR3 protein. Among about 1.8 million distinct CDR3 sequences, around half were seen once, and the ten largest hold about 2.1%. This clonotype was obtained from a middle-aged woman in good health. The material sequenced was blood. The V gene is TRBV20-1, the J gene TRBJ2-4; D unclear. This CDR3 reads CSGKSKNIQYF. CDR3 bases: TGCAGTGGAAAGAGTAAAAACATTCAGTACTTC.